This T cell receptor beta chain was obtained from a study of blood T cell repertoires in COVID-19. Overall study: The samples span acute and convalescent COVID-19 from the United States, Italy and Spain. The analysed material was cDNA or gDNA that came from T cells, B-cell-depleted T cells, or PBMCs.

In the authors' methods: Nucleated cell number was recorded as an estimate derived from reference gene primer amplification. Repertoires were generated with immunoSEQ multiplex PCR, while TCRdb's copy carries only in-frame clones and drops some. For V, J and clone size, that table is used; D and trimming come from the DNA. The repertoire holds some 300,000 clones, about 91% seen once, with about 7% in the top ten. Germline assignment: CDR1 SQVTM and CDR2 ANQGSEA. The CDR3 covers 16 residues. Trimming shortened V by 4 bases and J by 2 bases, and 20 bases separated the two germline ends. Sequencing used peripheral blood. The sequence was collected from a woman younger than 45 who had recovered from COVID-19. This sequence joins TRBV29-1 and TRBJ1-2; possibly TRBD1 for D (5 bases). CDR3 sequence: CSVVVPGPGLNYGYTF. Written as DNA, the CDR3 is TGCAGCGTTGTTGTTCCGGGACCGGGACTAAACTATGGCTACACCTTC.